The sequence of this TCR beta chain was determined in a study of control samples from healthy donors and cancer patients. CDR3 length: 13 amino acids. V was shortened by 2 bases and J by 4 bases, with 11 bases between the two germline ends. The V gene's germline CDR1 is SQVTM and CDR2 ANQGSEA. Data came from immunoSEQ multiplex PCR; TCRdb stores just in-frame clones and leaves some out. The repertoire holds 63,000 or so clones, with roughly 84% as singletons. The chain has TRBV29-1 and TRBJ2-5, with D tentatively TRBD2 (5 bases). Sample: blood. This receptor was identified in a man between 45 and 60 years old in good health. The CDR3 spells CSVEFVAGETQYF. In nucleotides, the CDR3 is TGCAGCGTTGAATTTGTGGCGGGAGAGACCCAGTACTTC.